The 31 T cell receptor beta chains in this list originate from one sample, sequenced in a study of blood T cell repertoires in COVID-19. Produced via immunoSEQ multiplex PCR; TCRdb's table is partial and in-frame only. This table has over 200,000 clones, 85% to 90% appearing once. Material: peripheral blood. The receptors originated from a man aged 25-45 years with COVID-19, enrolled during active disease.

This chain uses TRBV20-1 with TRBJ2-6; 10 bases match TRBD1. CDR1 is DFQATT, CDR2 SNEGSKA, per germline (reference sequence). V gave up 3 bases and J gave up 0 bases; unmatched junction bases: 2. The CDR3 covers 16 residues. This chain's CDR3 is CSASGTGVSGANVLTF. Written as DNA, the CDR3 is TGCAGTGCTAGTGGGACAGGGGTCTCTGGGGCCAACGTCCTGACTTTC.

This sequence joins TRBV19 and TRBJ2-1, with 11 bases that match TRBD2. Germline values: CDR1 LNHDA, CDR2 SQIVND (reference sequence). This CDR3 region has 15 residues. J lost 9 bases, V lost 8 bases, and 12 bases had no gene match. The DNA of the CDR3 is TGTGCCAGTGCCTCAGGAGAGCTAGCGGGAGGTGAGCAGTTCTTC. Its protein is CASASGELAGGEQFF. Variable domain in full (rest from reference TRBV19 and TRBJ2-1): DGGITQSPKYLFRKEGQNVTLSCEQNLNHDAMYWYRQDPGQGLRLIYYSQIVNDFQKGDIAEGYSVSREKKESFPLTVTSAQKNPTAFYLCASASGELAGGEQFFGPGTRLTVL.

This chain connects TRBV29-1 to TRBJ2-1, with 7 bases identical to TRBD1. Trimming took 5 bases from V and 1 from J; bases not matched to a gene: 5. Germline lookup yields CDR1 SQVTM and CDR2 ANQGSEA. The CDR3 runs 14 residues. CDR3 amino acids: CSVIGTESYNEQFF. In nucleotides, the CDR3 is TGCAGCGTTATCGGGACAGAGTCCTACAATGAGCAGTTCTTC.

V gene TRBV30 combines with J gene TRBJ2-3, with 10 bases lining up with TRBD2. Germline V gene lookup returns CDR1 GTSNPN and CDR2 SVGIG (reference sequence). V shed 2 bases and J 6 bases; nucleotides not matched to a gene: 11. This CDR3 has 16 residues. The CDR3 DNA follows: TGTGCCTGGAGTTGGGGTCTAGCGGGAGATGGGGATACGCAGTATTTT. Translated: CAWSWGLAGDGDTQYF.

The chain combines TRBV9 with TRBJ1-4; 8 nucleotides align to TRBD1. Germline lookup yields CDR1 SGDLS and CDR2 YYNGEE. The V and J ends lost 3 bases and 5 bases, in that order; junction bases with no gene match: 3. This CDR3 contains 14 residues. For the CDR3, the DNA is TGTGCCAGCAGCGGACAGGGGCGGAATGAAAAACTGTTTTTT. Translating gives CASSGQGRNEKLFF.

The chain uses TRBV7-2 and TRBJ1-1; the D gene is possibly TRBD1 (5 bases). The germline V gene has CDR1 SGHTA and CDR2 FQGNSA. This CDR3 has 14 residues. Deletions cut 11 bases from V and 0 bases from J, with 16 bases between. The CDR3 spells CASQIGRVNTEAFF. CDR3 DNA sequence: TGTGCCTCGCAAATCGGCAGGGTGAACACTGAAGCTTTCTTT.

The gene calls are TRBV19 and TRBJ2-4; 10 bases are shared with TRBD1. Germline CDR1 reads LNHDA; CDR2 reads SQIVND (reference sequence). This CDR3 is 15 amino acids long. With 5 bases clipped from V and 8 bases from J, the junction kept 9 bases outside the gene matches. The CDR3 reads CASSDRDRGSDIQYF. The CDR3 nucleotides read TGTGCCAGTAGTGACCGGGACAGGGGTTCGGACATTCAGTACTTC.

The V and J genes are TRBV6-5 and TRBJ1-2; D is possibly TRBD1 (6 bases). The CDR3 covers 15 residues. Trimming stripped 2 bases from V and 7 bases from J, with 17 bases between. Germline CDR1 and CDR2: MNHEY and SVGAGI. The CDR3 loop reads CASSYKGRGKGGYTF. The CDR3 nucleotides are TGTGCCAGCAGTTACAAGGGCAGGGGAAAGGGTGGCTACACCTTC.

The gene calls are TRBV12-3 or TRBV12-4 and TRBJ1-1, with TRBD1 matching over 7 bases. The CDR3 has 13 residues. Germline trimming cut 2 bases from V and 7 bases from J; bases unmatched to any gene: 4. This CDR3 reads CASSLPGQLEAFF. CDR3 in DNA: TGTGCCAGCAGTTTACCGGGACAGCTTGAAGCTTTCTTT.

The chain combines TRBV27 with TRBJ1-1; D uncertain. The CDR3 loop spans 15 amino acids. Trimming shortened V by 4 bases and J by 1 base, and 13 bases separated the two germline ends. Germline CDR1 is MNHEY and CDR2 is SMNVEV (reference sequence). CDR3 loop: CASSSPRSRNTEAFF. Written as DNA, the CDR3 is TGTGCCAGCAGTTCCCCCAGGTCAAGGAACACTGAAGCTTTCTTT.

A single count supports this clone. The chain has TRBV7-3 and TRBJ2-1; 9 bases are a match to TRBD2. Per germline, CDR1 SGHTA and CDR2 FQGTGA. V was clipped by 4 bases and J by 5 bases; unmatched bases: 12. CDR3 length: 17 amino acids. CDR3 in amino acids: CASSSVSGTSLNNEQFF. CDR3 DNA sequence: TGTGCCAGCAGCTCTGTTTCCGGGACTAGCCTCAACAATGAGCAGTTCTTC.

The J gene is TRBJ2-1, the V gene TRBV24-1; 9 bases line up with TRBD2. Germline V gene data show CDR1 as KGHDR and CDR2 as SFDVKD. The V gene end was trimmed by 4 bases and the J gene end by 4 bases; junction bases not matched to a gene: 4. The CDR3 has 15 amino acids. CDR3 nucleotide sequence: TGTGCCACCAGTGAGGCGGGAGGGTTGTACAATGAGCAGTTCTTC. Its translation is CATSEAGGLYNEQFF.

The CDR3 DNA follows: TGCAGTGCTAGTCACAGGGAGACAGTCTACACCTTC. It yields the protein CSASHRETVYTF. The chain combines TRBV20-1 with TRBJ1-2; a weak D match, TRBD1 (6 bases). The V gene lost 3 bases and the J gene lost 10 bases, with 15 bases spanning the gap. Germline CDR1 reads DFQATT; CDR2 reads SNEGSKA (reference sequence). CDR3 length: 12 residues.

This clone was seen once. The chain links TRBV6-6 to TRBJ1-5; TRBD1 is a possible D gene (5 bases). This CDR3 is built from 16 residues. Germline V CDR1 and CDR2: MNHNY, SVGAGI (reference sequence). V lost 2 bases and J 4 bases, leaving 15 bases between the germline ends. This CDR3 reads CASSYRTSYGNQPQHF. CDR3 coding DNA: TGTGCCAGCAGTTACCGGACATCGTACGGAAATCAGCCCCAGCATTTT.

The chain is built from TRBV7-9 and TRBJ2-7; 9 bases are shared with TRBD1. Germline lookup yields CDR1 SEHNR and CDR2 FQNEAQ (reference sequence). CDR3 length equals 15 residues. J was trimmed by 3 bases and V by 1 base; bases with no gene match: 4. This CDR3 is CASSLGVTGGYEQYF. The CDR3 coding sequence is TGTGCCAGCAGCTTAGGGGTGACAGGGGGCTACGAGCAGTACTTC.

The chain is built from TRBV7-9 and TRBJ1-2; 8 bases map to TRBD1. CDR1 SEHNR and CDR2 FQNEAQ come from the germline V gene (reference sequence). The CDR3 has 15 amino acids. J was trimmed by 0 bases and V by 5 bases; bases with no gene match: 5. CDR3 loop: CASSRRTGPNYGYTF. The CDR3 DNA follows: TGTGCCAGCAGCCGAAGGACAGGGCCTAACTATGGCTACACCTTC.

V and J are TRBV2 and TRBJ2-3; no reliable D call. Germline CDR1 and CDR2: SNHLY and FYNNEI. Trimming pared 6 bases from V and 1 base from J, leaving 11 bases between. The CDR3 length is 14 residues. The CDR3 loop is CASSRNHRTDTQYF. The CDR3 DNA reads TGTGCCAGCAGCAGAAACCACCGCACAGATACGCAGTATTTT.

This clone was counted only a few times. V gene TRBV7-9 combines with J gene TRBJ2-3; 12 bases are shared with TRBD2. V was clipped by 1 base and J by 1 base; unmatched bases: 0. CDR3 length equals 16 residues. Germline V CDR1 and CDR2: SEHNR, FQNEAQ (reference sequence). The CDR3 nucleotides read TGTGCCAGCAGCTTAGGACTAGCGGGGGGCACAGATACGCAGTATTTT. It translates to CASSLGLAGGTDTQYF. The full variable domain, completed using reference TRBV7-9 and TRBJ2-3, is DTGVSQNPRHKITKRGQNVTFRCDPISEHNRLYWYRQTLGQGPEFLTYFQNEAQLEKSRLLSDRFSAERPKGSFSTLEIQRTEQGDSAMYLCASSLGLAGGTDTQYFGPGTRLTVL.

The DNA for the CDR3 is TGTGCCAGCAGTTACTCGTCGGGGGGAGGCACTGAAGCTTTCTTT. The encoded protein is CASSYSSGGGTEAFF. The rearrangement uses TRBV6-2 or TRBV6-3 and TRBJ1-1, with D perhaps matching TRBD1 (5 bases). Trimming cost V 0 bases and J 4 bases, with 12 bases left between them. Germline V gene sequence: CDR1 MNHEY, CDR2 SVGEGT. This CDR3 contains 15 residues.

V gene TRBV29-1 combines with J gene TRBJ1-2, with D perhaps matching TRBD1 (6 bases). Germline V gene data show CDR1 as SQVTM and CDR2 as ANQGSEA. This CDR3 contains 14 residues. V lost 0 bases, J lost 7 bases, and 15 bases lay in between. The CDR3 protein is CSVEDQGKWAGYTF. For the CDR3, the DNA is TGCAGCGTTGAAGATCAGGGGAAATGGGCTGGCTACACCTTC.

This chain uses TRBV28 with TRBJ2-7, with TRBD2 matching over 7 bases. The CDR3 sequence is 15 residues long. Germline CDR1 reads MDHEN; CDR2 reads SYDVKM. V shed 4 bases and J 1 base; nucleotides not matched to a gene: 7. This CDR3 is CASSSYRTRSYEQYF. The DNA for the CDR3 is TGTGCCAGCAGTTCCTACCGGACTAGATCCTACGAGCAGTACTTC. The full variable domain, in which reference TRBV28 and TRBJ2-7 provide the parts outside the CDR3, is DVKVTQSSRYLVKRTGEKVFLECVQDMDHENMFWYRQDPGLGLRLIYFSYDVKMKEKGDIPEGYSVSREKKERFSLILESASTNQTSMYLCASSSYRTRSYEQYFGPGTRLTVT.

The chain employs TRBV29-1 and TRBJ1-2; 7 positions match TRBD1. This CDR3 has 13 amino acids. Germline lookup yields CDR1 SQVTM and CDR2 ANQGSEA. The J segment lost 3 bases and the V segment lost 2 bases, leaving 3 bases of the junction unmatched. CDR3 loop: CSVEHGTDYGYTF. For the CDR3, the DNA is TGCAGCGTTGAACACGGGACAGACTATGGCTACACCTTC.

This chain links TRBV24-1 with TRBJ1-1; 9 positions match TRBD1. Looked up from germline, CDR1 is KGHDR and CDR2 is SFDVKD. The CDR3 is 15 amino acids. V lost 4 bases, J lost 3 bases, and 5 bases stayed unmatched. The CDR3 sequence is CATSDNTGGHTEAFF. CDR3 DNA: TGTGCCACCAGTGACAACACAGGGGGCCACACTGAAGCTTTCTTT.

The rearrangement links TRBV7-3 to TRBJ2-2, with no clear D. The germline gives CDR1 SGHTA, CDR2 FQGTGA. The CDR3 consists of 14 residues. The V gene lost 3 bases and the J gene lost 1 base, with 6 bases spanning the gap. The CDR3, as DNA: TGTGCCAGCAGCTTTACAGTGAACACCGGGGAGCTGTTTTTT. As protein: CASSFTVNTGELFF.

The V gene is TRBV23-1, the J gene TRBJ1-3; TRBD1 matches 7 bases. TRBV23-1 falls under the ORF class, with uncertain function. V dropped 9 bases and J dropped 6; count of bases not matched to a gene: 14. There are 15 residues in the CDR3. CDR3 nucleotide sequence: TGCGCCAGTTACCCTTCCCGGGACAGCCAAAACACCATATATTTT. Its protein is CASYPSRDSQNTIYF.

This rearrangement joins TRBV7-9 to TRBJ2-7, with 12 bases aligning to TRBD1. The CDR3 runs to 16 residues. CDR1 and CDR2 from the germline V gene are SEHNR and FQNEAQ (reference sequence). The CDR3 here is CAVSRDRGRGSHEQYF. The CDR3 region has the DNA TGTGCGGTCTCCCGGGACAGGGGGCGCGGGAGCCACGAGCAGTACTTC.

The CDR3 loop is CASSARTSGTYEQYF. In nucleotides, the CDR3 is TGTGCCAGCAGTGCCAGGACTAGCGGCACCTACGAGCAGTACTTC. The gene calls are TRBV2 and TRBJ2-7, with 10 bases that match TRBD2. The CDR3 totals 15 residues. The germline CDR1 and CDR2 sequences are SNHLY and FYNNEI. V trimming: 4 bases; J trimming: 2 bases; junction bases outside the gene matches: 5.

This chain connects TRBV5-1 to TRBJ2-1, with TRBD1 identical over 9 bases. With 4 bases clipped from V and 6 bases from J, the junction kept 8 bases outside the gene matches. CDR1 is SGHRS, CDR2 YFSETQ, per germline. This CDR3 comprises 15 residues. CDR3 protein: CASSPDLTGGNEQFF. CDR3 nucleotide sequence: TGCGCCAGCAGCCCTGACCTGACAGGGGGCAATGAGCAGTTCTTC.

The chain joins TRBV28 to TRBJ1-3, with D unclear. The ends were cut back, 7 bases at V and 2 bases at J, with 9 bases in the middle. Germline V gene sequence: CDR1 MDHEN, CDR2 SYDVKM. The length of the CDR3 is 13 residues. The CDR3 reads CASIEQPGNTIYF. The CDR3 nucleotides read TGTGCCAGCATAGAACAGCCTGGAAACACCATATATTTT.

V usage is TRBV7-3 and J usage is TRBJ2-1; 7 bases are a match to TRBD1. Germline lookup yields CDR1 SGHTA and CDR2 FQGTGA. Germline trimming cut 3 bases from V and 5 bases from J; bases unmatched to any gene: 1. This CDR3 contains 13 residues. The CDR3 nucleotides are TGTGCCAGCAGCTTTCAGGGGGACAATGAGCAGTTCTTC. Its protein product is CASSFQGDNEQFF.

This clone has only a few counts. The chain has TRBV27 and TRBJ2-5; 12 nucleotides line up with TRBD2. This CDR3 comprises 16 residues. The trim removed 4 bases at V and 5 bases at J, leaving 8 bases unmatched. Germline V gene data show CDR1 as MNHEY and CDR2 as SMNVEV (reference sequence). The CDR3 DNA is TGTGCCAGCAGTTCGGGGCTAGCGGGAGGGCTTGAGACCCAGTACTTC. Amino acids: CASSSGLAGGLETQYF.